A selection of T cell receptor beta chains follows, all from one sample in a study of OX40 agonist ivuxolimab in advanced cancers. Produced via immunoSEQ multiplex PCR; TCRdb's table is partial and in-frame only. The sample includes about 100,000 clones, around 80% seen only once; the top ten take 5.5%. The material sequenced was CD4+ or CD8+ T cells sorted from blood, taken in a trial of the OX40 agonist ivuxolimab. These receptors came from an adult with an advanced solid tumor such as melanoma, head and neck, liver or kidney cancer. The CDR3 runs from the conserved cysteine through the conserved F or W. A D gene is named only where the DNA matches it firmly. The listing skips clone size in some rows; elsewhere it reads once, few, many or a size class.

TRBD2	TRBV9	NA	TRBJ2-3	CASSASGTSLTDTQYF	TGTGCCAGCAGCGCCTCCGGGACTAGCCTCACAGATACGCAGTATTTT
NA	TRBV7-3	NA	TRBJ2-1	CASSPTTLGEQFF	TGTGCCAGCAGTCCCACTACCCTCGGTGAGCAGTTCTTC
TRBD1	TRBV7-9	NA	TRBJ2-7	CASSLADRFSYEQYF	TGTGCCAGCAGCTTAGCGGACAGGTTCTCCTACGAGCAGTACTTC
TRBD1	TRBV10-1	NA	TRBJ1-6	CASSGTGGNSPLHF	TGCGCCAGCAGTGGGACAGGTGGTAATTCACCCCTCCACTTT
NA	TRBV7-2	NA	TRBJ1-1	CASSLAGFMNTEAFF	TGTGCCAGCAGCTTAGCGGGGTTCATGAACACTGAAGCTTTCTTT
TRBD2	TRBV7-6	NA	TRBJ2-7	CASSITTSLFYEQYF	TGTGCCAGCAGCATCACGACTAGCCTATTCTACGAGCAGTACTTC
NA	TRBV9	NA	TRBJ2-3	CASSVGGRGGDTQYF	TGTGCCAGCAGCGTAGGGGGGCGCGGTGGAGATACGCAGTATTTT
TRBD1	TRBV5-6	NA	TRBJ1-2	CASSRRTGLVNYGYTF	TGTGCCAGCAGCAGAAGGACAGGGCTGGTTAACTATGGCTACACCTTC
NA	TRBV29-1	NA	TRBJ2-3	CSVRPSSADTQYF	TGCAGCGTCCGCCCCTCGTCAGCAGATACGCAGTATTTT
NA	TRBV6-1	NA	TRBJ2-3	CASSGPGTNTDTQYF	TGTGCCAGCAGTGGTCCCGGGACCAACACAGATACGCAGTATTTT
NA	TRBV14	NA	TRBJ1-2	CASSAGRVSGYTF	TGTGCCAGCAGCGCCGGCAGGGTAAGCGGCTACACCTTC
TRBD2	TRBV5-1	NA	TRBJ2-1	CASSLLAGNEQFF	TGCGCCAGCAGCTTGCTAGCGGGTAATGAGCAGTTCTTC
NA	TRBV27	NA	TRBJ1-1	CASSLTGTLNTEAFF	TGTGCCAGCAGTTTAACAGGGACCTTGAACACTGAAGCTTTCTTT
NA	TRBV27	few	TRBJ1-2	CASSLQGDYGYTF	TGTGCCAGCAGTTTACAGGGTGACTATGGCTACACCTTC
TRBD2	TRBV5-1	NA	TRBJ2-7	CASSLSGGSYEQYF	TGCGCCAGCAGCCTCTCGGGGGGCTCCTACGAGCAGTACTTC
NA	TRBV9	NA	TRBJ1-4	CASSVEGRPANEKLFF	TGTGCCAGCAGCGTAGAGGGGCGGCCGGCGAATGAAAAACTGTTTTTT
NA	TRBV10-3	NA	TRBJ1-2	CAISESTFRYTF	TGTGCCATCAGTGAGAGTACCTTTCGCTACACCTTC
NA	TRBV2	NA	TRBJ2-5	CASTAHYKETQYF	TGTGCCAGCACCGCACACTATAAAGAGACCCAGTACTTC
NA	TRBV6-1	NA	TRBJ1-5	CASRPGSGQPQHF	TGTGCCAGCAGACCAGGGAGCGGCCAGCCCCAGCATTTT
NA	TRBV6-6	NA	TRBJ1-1	CASRPPSGEGEAFF	TGTGCCAGCAGGCCACCTTCTGGGGAAGGTGAAGCTTTCTTT
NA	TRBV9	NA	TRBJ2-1	CASSPQGFPSSYNEQFF	TGTGCCAGCAGCCCACAGGGATTTCCGAGCTCCTACAATGAGCAGTTCTTC
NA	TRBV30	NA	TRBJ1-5	CAWSVQGPSNQPQHF	TGTGCCTGGAGTGTACAGGGTCCCAGCAATCAGCCCCAGCATTTT
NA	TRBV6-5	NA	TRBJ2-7	CASSYSGGTLSYEQYF	TGTGCCAGCAGTTACTCAGGCGGGACTCTCTCCTACGAGCAGTACTTC
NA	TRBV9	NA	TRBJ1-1	CASSVKGMNTEAFF	TGTGCCAGCAGCGTAAAGGGGATGAACACTGAAGCTTTCTTT
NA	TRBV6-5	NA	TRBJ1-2	CASSYGHWGGYTF	TGTGCCAGCAGTTACGGACACTGGGGTGGCTACACCTTC
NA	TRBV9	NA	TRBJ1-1	CASSSQGPEAFF	TGTGCCAGCAGCTCTCAGGGGCCTGAAGCTTTCTTT
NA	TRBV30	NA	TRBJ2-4	CAWSLWSGQTKNIQYF	TGTGCCTGGAGTTTATGGTCTGGACAGACGAAAAACATTCAGTACTTC
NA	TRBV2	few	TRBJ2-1	CASINRDLSYNEQFF	TGTGCCAGCATCAACAGGGACCTCTCCTACAATGAGCAGTTCTTC
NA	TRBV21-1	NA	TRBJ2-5	CASSPKGLAGGGEETQYF	TGTGCCAGCAGCCCGAAGGGACTAGCGGGAGGGGGGGAAGAGACCCAGTACTTC
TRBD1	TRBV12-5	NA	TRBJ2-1	CASGLGTGGVNEQFF	TGTGCTAGTGGTTTGGGGACAGGGGGCGTAAATGAGCAGTTCTTC
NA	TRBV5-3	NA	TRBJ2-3	CARSFQLTDTQYF	TGTGCCAGAAGCTTCCAACTCACAGATACGCAGTATTTT
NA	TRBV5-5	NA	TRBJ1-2	CASSPQGQANYGYTF	TGTGCCAGCAGCCCCCAGGGTCAGGCTAACTATGGCTACACCTTC
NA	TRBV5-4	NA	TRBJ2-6	CASSLGGSSGANVLTF	TGTGCCAGCAGCTTGGGGGGATCCTCTGGGGCCAACGTCCTGACTTTC
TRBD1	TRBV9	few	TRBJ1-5	CASSVGAGGQPQHF	TGTGCCAGCAGCGTAGGTGCAGGGGGACAGCCCCAGCATTTT
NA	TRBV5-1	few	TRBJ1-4	CASSLGQVNEKLFF	TGCGCCAGCAGCTTGGGACAGGTTAATGAAAAACTGTTTTTT
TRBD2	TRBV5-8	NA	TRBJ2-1	CASSLGLLAPSSYNEQFF	TGTGCCAGCAGCTTGGGCCTACTAGCGCCTAGCTCCTACAATGAGCAGTTCTTC
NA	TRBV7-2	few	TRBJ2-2	CASSLGTAAGELFF	TGTGCCAGCAGCTTGGGAACGGCCGCCGGGGAGCTGTTTTTT